The 28 T cell receptor beta chains below come from one sample, sequenced in a study of radiotherapy plus CTLA-4 blockade in lung cancer. TCRdb's table, derived via immunoSEQ multiplex PCR, lists solely in-frame clones and lacks some. The table shows tens of thousands of clones, with just over 75% occurring only once. Here the sequenced sample was peripheral blood, taken from a patient treated with radiotherapy plus ipilimumab. The receptors originated from a human donor with non-small cell lung cancer who had a partial response to radiotherapy plus ipilimumab.

By sample share, this clone is medium-sized (0.01 to 0.1%). The V and J genes are TRBV25-1 and TRBJ1-3, with TRBD1 matching over 9 bases. This CDR3 has 15 amino acids. Germline loops: CDR1 MGHDK, CDR2 SYGVNS. The V gene end was trimmed by 5 bases and the J gene end by 2 bases; junction bases not matched to a gene: 4. The CDR3: CASSRQGGAGNTIYF. The CDR3 coding sequence is TGTGCCAGCAGTCGACAGGGGGGCGCTGGAAACACCATATATTTT.

The chain links TRBV11-2 to TRBJ2-2, with 8 bases that match TRBD1. The germline gives CDR1 SGHAT, CDR2 FQNNGV. V gave up 5 bases and J gave up 6 bases; unmatched junction bases: 8. The CDR3 has 15 residues. The CDR3 DNA is TGTGCCAGCAGCCCACAGGGGGTAAGGGCCGGGGAGCTGTTTTTT. Encoded protein: CASSPQGVRAGELFF.

This chain connects TRBV9 to TRBJ2-2; D is ambiguous. Deletions cut 0 bases from V and 5 bases from J, with 8 bases between. CDR3 length: 14 amino acids. Germline V gives CDR1 SGDLS, CDR2 YYNGEE. In DNA form, the CDR3 reads TGTGCCAGCAGCGTAGCCCCGCGGACCGGGGAGCTGTTTTTT. The encoded protein is CASSVAPRTGELFF.

A few counts support this clone. The chain carries TRBV5-4 and TRBJ1-1; D perhaps matches TRBD1 (6 bases). CDR1 is SGHNT, CDR2 YYREEE, per germline (reference sequence). The CDR3 runs 16 residues. Trimming shortened V by 0 bases and J by 0 bases, and 12 bases separated the two germline ends. CDR3 coding DNA: TGTGCCAGCAGCTTGGCAGGGGCCAGACTGAACACTGAAGCTTTCTTT. It is translated as CASSLAGARLNTEAFF.

The chain is built from TRBV25-1 and TRBJ1-1; 8 bases align to TRBD1. The trim removed 6 bases at V and 1 base at J, leaving 4 bases unmatched. The germline CDR1 and CDR2 sequences are MGHDK and SYGVNS. The CDR3 loop spans 14 amino acids. CDR3 bases: TGTGCCAGCAGAACAGGGGGAGCGAACACTGAAGCTTTCTTT. Its protein product is CASRTGGANTEAFF.

The chain carries TRBV7-3 and TRBJ1-5, with 8 bases aligning to TRBD1. The germline gives CDR1 SGHTA, CDR2 FQGTGA. CDR3 size: 17 residues. V trimming: 3 bases; J trimming: 7 bases; junction bases outside the gene matches: 14. The CDR3 bases are TGTGCCAGCAGCTTCCCCCCAAAAGGACAGGGAGGACAGCCCCAGCATTTT. Protein: CASSFPPKGQGGQPQHF.

The chain has TRBV9 and TRBJ2-7, with a weak D call TRBD1 (7 bases). V lost 4 bases and J 3 bases, leaving 14 bases between the germline ends. There are 14 residues in the CDR3. Per germline, CDR1 SGDLS and CDR2 YYNGEE. The CDR3 sequence: CASSPPGGGYEQYF. DNA for the CDR3: TGTGCCAGCAGCCCCCCAGGGGGAGGCTACGAGCAGTACTTC.

This clone was counted ten times or more. CDR3 in DNA: TGTGCCAGCAGCCCTTACCCCATCCGGGACAGGGGTCCCGGGGAGCTGTTTTTT. It codes for CASSPYPIRDRGPGELFF. This sequence joins TRBV11-1 and TRBJ2-2, with 10 bases lining up with TRBD1. J gave up 6 bases and V 5 bases, and 15 bases lay outside the gene matches. The germline V gene has CDR1 SGHAT and CDR2 FQDESV (reference sequence). CDR3 length equals 18 residues.

The rearrangement joins TRBV6-6 to TRBJ2-1; D possibly corresponds to TRBD2 (5 bases). In germline, CDR1 is MNHNY, CDR2 SVGAGI (reference sequence). V lost 2 bases and J lost 10, with 12 bases in between. This CDR3 is 13 amino acids long. In DNA form, the CDR3 reads TGTGCCAGCAGTTACCAGGCCGGGAAAGAGCAGTTCTTC. As protein: CASSYQAGKEQFF.

This clone was seen a single time. This sequence joins TRBV5-5 and TRBJ1-1, with 7 bases fitting TRBD1. The V gene end was trimmed by 4 bases and the J gene end by 1 base; junction bases not matched to a gene: 10. The CDR3 is 16 residues long. Germline V gene data show CDR1 as SGHKS and CDR2 as YYEKEE (reference sequence). CDR3 DNA: TGTGCCAGCAGCCAACACCCGGGACAGTCGAACACTGAAGCTTTCTTT. Translated, it gives CASSQHPGQSNTEAFF.

The V and J genes are TRBV5-4 and TRBJ2-3; 8 bases match TRBD1. Germline V gene lookup returns CDR1 SGHNT and CDR2 YYREEE (reference sequence). There are 17 residues in the CDR3. V dropped 0 bases and J dropped 3; count of bases not matched to a gene: 9. The CDR3 loop is CASSLAVQGVGTDTQYF. The CDR3 DNA is TGTGCCAGCAGCTTGGCCGTACAGGGGGTCGGGACAGATACGCAGTATTTT.

CDR3 nucleotide sequence: TGTGCCAGCAGCCCCGCGGAGACAGGGCGCGGGGAGACCCAGTACTTC. Its protein product is CASSPAETGRGETQYF. V is TRBV11-3 and J is TRBJ2-5, with TRBD1 matching over 7 bases. Trimming at V came to 5 bases and at J to 5 bases, leaving 14 bases not matched to a gene. Per germline, CDR1 SGHNT and CDR2 YENEEA. The CDR3 consists of 16 residues.

J is TRBJ1-1 and V is TRBV6-1, with D hard to call. Per the germline V gene, CDR1 is MNHNS and CDR2 is SASEGT. The V end lost 3 bases, the J end lost 3 bases, and 8 bases lay between the germline ends. CDR3 length: 13 amino acids. CDR3 protein: CASSERRDTEAFF. The DNA of the CDR3 is TGTGCCAGCAGTGAGCGGAGGGACACTGAAGCTTTCTTT.

The CDR3, as DNA: TGTGCCAGTAGTCCCGGACAGAATCTGAATTCACCCCTCCACTTT. It translates to CASSPGQNLNSPLHF. J is TRBJ1-6 and V is TRBV19; D perhaps matches TRBD1 (6 bases). Germline CDR1 and CDR2: LNHDA and SQIVND (reference sequence). This CDR3 region has 15 residues. Trimming removed 5 bases at V and 7 bases at J, with 15 bases between.

The chain carries TRBV7-3 and TRBJ1-2, with 10 bases matching TRBD1. Germline CDR1 SGHTA, CDR2 FQGTGA. The CDR3 is made up of 15 amino acids. With V trimmed by 3 bases and J by 4 bases, 5 bases remained unmatched. CDR3 sequence (DNA): TGTGCCAGCAGCTTGACAGGGGGCGCAGGCTATGGCTACACCTTC. Translation gives CASSLTGGAGYGYTF. Using reference TRBV7-3 and TRBJ1-2 for the parts outside the CDR3, the full variable domain is GAGVSQTPSNKVTEKGKYVELRCDPISGHTALYWYRQSLGQGPEFLIYFQGTGAADDSGLPNDRFFAVRPEGSVSTLKIQRTERGDSAVYLCASSLTGGAGYGYTFGSGTRLTVV.

This clone was detected only once. The V and J genes are TRBV28 and TRBJ2-3; the match to TRBD2 covers 12 bases. There are 16 residues in the CDR3. Germline CDR1 MDHEN, CDR2 SYDVKM. V trimming: 6 bases; J trimming: 5 bases; junction bases outside the gene matches: 9. CDR3 protein: CASSSTSGGSGDTQYF. In DNA, the CDR3 is TGTGCCAGCAGCTCGACTAGCGGGGGATCTGGAGATACGCAGTATTTT.

This clone has a single count. The chain combines TRBV7-3 with TRBJ1-1, with 7 bases that match TRBD1. The CDR3 is made up of 13 amino acids. Germline V gene data show CDR1 as SGHTA and CDR2 as FQGTGA. J was trimmed by 1 base and V by 5 bases; bases with no gene match: 1. CDR3 in amino acids: CASSRDRNTEAFF. The CDR3 region has the DNA TGTGCCAGCAGCCGGGACAGGAACACTGAAGCTTTCTTT.

This chain joins TRBV10-3 and TRBJ1-5; 7 bases are shared with TRBD1. Germline V gene lookup returns CDR1 ENHRY and CDR2 SYGVKD. This CDR3 is built from 15 residues. With V trimmed by 2 bases and J by 2 bases, 3 bases remained unmatched. The CDR3 protein is CAISESGQGNQPQHF. CDR3 coding DNA: TGTGCCATCAGTGAGAGTGGACAGGGCAATCAGCCCCAGCATTTT.

V gene TRBV18 combines with J gene TRBJ2-2; 11 bases agree with TRBD1. The trim removed 5 bases at V and 4 bases at J, leaving 3 bases unmatched. This CDR3 is 15 amino acids long. Germline loops: CDR1 KGHSH, CDR2 LQKENI. The CDR3 region is CASSGQGASTGELFF. The DNA of the CDR3 is TGTGCCAGCTCAGGACAGGGGGCCAGCACCGGGGAGCTGTTTTTT.

This clone was counted once. V and J are TRBV5-1 and TRBJ1-2; D may be TRBD1 (5 bases). Trimming removed 0 bases from V and 5 bases from J, with 14 bases in between. CDR1 and CDR2 (germline): SGHRS, YFSETQ. The CDR3 sequence is 15 residues long. CDR3 sequence (DNA): TGCGCCAGCAGCTTGGAGCGGGGCAGCCCTTATGGCTACACCTTC. Its protein product is CASSLERGSPYGYTF.

This rearrangement joins TRBV27 to TRBJ2-6; D may be TRBD2 (6 bases). V was cut by 3 bases and J by 4 bases, with 10 bases left in between. Germline-derived CDR1 and CDR2 are MNHEY and SMNVEV (reference sequence). The length of the CDR3 is 15 residues. DNA for the CDR3: TGTGCCAGCAGTTTGTTGGGAGGAGGGGCCAACGTCCTGACTTTC. This codes for CASSLLGGGANVLTF.

The chain carries TRBV11-2 and TRBJ1-2, with 8 bases that match TRBD1. CDR3 size: 15 residues. The trim removed 1 base at V and 0 bases at J, leaving 1 base unmatched. The germline gives CDR1 SGHAT, CDR2 FQNNGV. In nucleotides, the CDR3 is TGTGCCAGCAGCTTAGGACAGGGGACTAACTATGGCTACACCTTC. Protein: CASSLGQGTNYGYTF.

A few counts support this clone. V gene TRBV2 combines with J gene TRBJ1-1; tentatively, D is TRBD1 (5 bases). CDR1 and CDR2 (germline): SNHLY, FYNNEI. The CDR3 has 12 residues. The V gene lost 8 bases and the J gene lost 5 bases, with 12 bases spanning the gap. The CDR3 DNA is TGTGCCAGCGGCAGGGAAGATACTGAAGCTTTCTTT. This gives the protein CASGREDTEAFF.

The chain joins TRBV5-4 to TRBJ2-6; 7 nucleotides line up with TRBD1. Germline trimming cut 4 bases from V and 3 bases from J; bases unmatched to any gene: 4. There are 15 residues in the CDR3. The germline CDR1 and CDR2 sequences are SGHNT and YYREEE (reference sequence). For the CDR3, the DNA is TGTGCCAGCAGCGTTACAGGGGATGGGGCCAACGTCCTGACTTTC. As protein: CASSVTGDGANVLTF.

V usage is TRBV14 and J usage is TRBJ2-7; no firm D call. The V gene's germline CDR1 is SGHDN and CDR2 FVKESK. This CDR3 region has 13 residues. Trimming shortened V by 0 bases and J by 4 bases, and 7 bases separated the two germline ends. CDR3 in amino acids: CASSQEDFYEQYF. In nucleotides, the CDR3 is TGTGCCAGCAGCCAAGAAGACTTTTACGAGCAGTACTTC.

This clone was counted a few times. The CDR3 DNA is TGTGCCAGCAGCCCCACCTCGACAGGGCGAGAGACCCAGTACTTC. Its protein product is CASSPTSTGRETQYF. The chain combines TRBV7-2 with TRBJ2-5; TRBD1 matches at 7 bases. The germline V gene has CDR1 SGHTA and CDR2 FQGNSA. This CDR3 has 15 amino acids. Trimming took 5 bases from V and 4 from J; bases not matched to a gene: 10.

The gene calls are TRBV10-2 and TRBJ2-5; 8 bases line up with TRBD2. Germline V lookup: CDR1 WSHSY, CDR2 SAAADI. The CDR3 loop spans 17 amino acids. V dropped 5 bases and J dropped 1; count of bases not matched to a gene: 12. CDR3 sequence reads: CASSNRGGWVAQETQYF. DNA for the CDR3: TGCGCCAGCAGTAATCGGGGGGGCTGGGTGGCCCAAGAGACCCAGTACTTC.

This rearrangement joins TRBV25-1 to TRBJ2-1; the D gene is possibly TRBD2 (5 bases). V was shortened by 3 bases and J by 0 bases, with 9 bases between the two germline ends. Germline-derived CDR1 and CDR2 are MGHDK and SYGVNS. The CDR3 consists of 15 residues. The CDR3 DNA follows: TGTGCCAGCAGTGATCAGCGGAGCTCCTACAATGAGCAGTTCTTC. This codes for CASSDQRSSYNEQFF.